This T cell receptor (beta chain) was identified during a study of blood T cell repertoires in COVID-19. Study-level background: Both acute and convalescent COVID-19 samples were obtained from the United States, Italy and Spain.

Sequencing was performed with immunoSEQ multiplex PCR; in TCRdb, only in-frame clones are kept and a portion is missing. Here the sample spans about 400,000 clones, roughly 88% being singletons. Germline CDR1 LGHNA, CDR2 YNFKEQ. This CDR3 has 15 amino acids. Deletions cut 4 bases from V and 4 bases from J, with 15 bases between. The J gene is TRBJ2-3, the V gene TRBV4-2; D might be TRBD1 (6 bases). The sequence derives from a woman in her forties with acute COVID-19. The sample was PBMCs or T cells enriched from blood (not recorded which). In nucleotides, the CDR3 is TGTGCCAGCAGCCGCAACAGGGAATGGGCAGATACGCAGTATTTT. Translated, it gives CASSRNREWADTQYF.